This T cell receptor (beta chain) appears in the sequencing data of a study of T cell responses to AZD1222 COVID-19 vaccine. The CDR3 consists of 20 residues. Generated by immunoSEQ multiplex PCR, the TCRdb table keeps only in-frame clones and is missing some. The table includes tens of thousands of clones, approximately 81% detected once. Sequenced material: peripheral blood, taken 28 days after the second AZD1222 dose. V gene TRBV1 combines with J gene TRBJ1-5. TRBV1 is a listed pseudogene. The clonotype was recovered from an adult who received the AZD1222 COVID-19 vaccine. The CDR3 sequence: CTSSNDGDRGLIYSNQPQHF. CDR3 nucleotides: TGCACCAGCAGCAACGACGGAGACCGGGGCCTCATATATAGCAATCAGCCCCAGCATTTT.